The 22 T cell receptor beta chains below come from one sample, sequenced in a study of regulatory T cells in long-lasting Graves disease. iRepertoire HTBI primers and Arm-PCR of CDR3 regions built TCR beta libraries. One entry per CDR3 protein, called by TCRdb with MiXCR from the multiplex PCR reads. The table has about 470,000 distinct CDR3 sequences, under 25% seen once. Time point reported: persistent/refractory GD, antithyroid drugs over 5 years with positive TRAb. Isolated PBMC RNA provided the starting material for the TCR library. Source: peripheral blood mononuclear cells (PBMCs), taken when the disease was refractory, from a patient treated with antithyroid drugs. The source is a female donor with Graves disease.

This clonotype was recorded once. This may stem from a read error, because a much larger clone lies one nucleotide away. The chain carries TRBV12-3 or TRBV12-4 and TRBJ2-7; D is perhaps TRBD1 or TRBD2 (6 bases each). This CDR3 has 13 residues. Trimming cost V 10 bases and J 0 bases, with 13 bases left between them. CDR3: CATVRDNSYEQYF. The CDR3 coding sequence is TGTGCCACGGTGCGGGACAACTCCTACGAGCAGTACTTC.

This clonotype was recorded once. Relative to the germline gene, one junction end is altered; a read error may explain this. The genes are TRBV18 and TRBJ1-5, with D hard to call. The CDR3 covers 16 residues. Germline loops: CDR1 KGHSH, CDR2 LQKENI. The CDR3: CASAPTPVLSNQPQHF. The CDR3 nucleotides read TGTGCCAGCGCACCAACTCCGGTCCTTAGCAATCAGCCCCAGCATTTT.

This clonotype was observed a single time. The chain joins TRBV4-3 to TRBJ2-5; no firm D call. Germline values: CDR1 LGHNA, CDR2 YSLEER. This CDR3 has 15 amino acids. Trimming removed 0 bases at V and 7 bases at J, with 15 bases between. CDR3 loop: CASSQDVSPPGTQYF. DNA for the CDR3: TGCGCCAGCAGCCAAGATGTTAGCCCCCCGGGGACCCAGTACTTC.

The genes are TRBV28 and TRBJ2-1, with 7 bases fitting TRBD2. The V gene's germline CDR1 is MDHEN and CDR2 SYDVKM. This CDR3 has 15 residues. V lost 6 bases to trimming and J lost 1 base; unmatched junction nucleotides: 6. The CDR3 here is CASRQRGISYNEQFF. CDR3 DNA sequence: TGTGCCAGCAGACAGCGGGGTATATCCTACAATGAGCAGTTCTTC.

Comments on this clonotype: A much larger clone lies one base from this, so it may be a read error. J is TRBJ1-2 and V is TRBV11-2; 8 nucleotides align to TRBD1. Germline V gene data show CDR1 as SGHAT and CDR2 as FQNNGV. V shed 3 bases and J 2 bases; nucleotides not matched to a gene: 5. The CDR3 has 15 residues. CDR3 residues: CASSFIQGGNYGYTF. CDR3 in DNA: TGTGCCAGCAGCTTCATACAGGGGGGAAACTATGGCTACACCTTC.

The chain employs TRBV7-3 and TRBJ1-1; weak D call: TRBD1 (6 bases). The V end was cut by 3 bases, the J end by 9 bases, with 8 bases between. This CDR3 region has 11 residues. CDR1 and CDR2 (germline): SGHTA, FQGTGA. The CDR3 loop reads CASSFGDKAFF. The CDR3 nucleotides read TGTGCCAGCAGCTTCGGGGACAAAGCTTTCTTT.

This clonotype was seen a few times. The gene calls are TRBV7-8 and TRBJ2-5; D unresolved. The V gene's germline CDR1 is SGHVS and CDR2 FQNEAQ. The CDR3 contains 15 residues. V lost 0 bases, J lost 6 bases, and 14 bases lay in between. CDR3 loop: CASSLAGLGTKTQYF. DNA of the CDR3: TGTGCCAGCAGCTTAGCAGGGCTGGGTACGAAGACCCAGTACTTC.

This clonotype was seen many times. DNA for the CDR3: TGTGCCAGCATTAAAACAGGGGGAGTAGCGTCACCCCTCCACTTT. Protein: CASIKTGGVASPLHF. The V gene is TRBV6-1, the J gene TRBJ1-6, with 8 bases matching TRBD1. The germline gives CDR1 MNHNS, CDR2 SASEGT. V shed 7 bases, J shed 10 bases, and the junction held 12 bases outside the gene matches. The CDR3 loop spans 15 amino acids.

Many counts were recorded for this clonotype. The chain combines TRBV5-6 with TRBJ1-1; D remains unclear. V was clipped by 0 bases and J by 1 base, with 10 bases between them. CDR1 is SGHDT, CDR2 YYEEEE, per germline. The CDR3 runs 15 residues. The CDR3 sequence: CASSLDPDPNTEAFF. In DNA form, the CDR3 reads TGTGCCAGCAGCTTGGATCCAGACCCGAACACTGAAGCTTTCTTT.

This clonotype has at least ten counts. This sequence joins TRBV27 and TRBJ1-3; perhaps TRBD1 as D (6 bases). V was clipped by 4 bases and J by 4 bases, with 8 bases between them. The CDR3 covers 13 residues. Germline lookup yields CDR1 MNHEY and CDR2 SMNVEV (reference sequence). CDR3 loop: CASSSGAGNTIYF. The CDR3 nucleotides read TGTGCCAGCAGTTCAGGGGCAGGAAACACCATATATTTT.

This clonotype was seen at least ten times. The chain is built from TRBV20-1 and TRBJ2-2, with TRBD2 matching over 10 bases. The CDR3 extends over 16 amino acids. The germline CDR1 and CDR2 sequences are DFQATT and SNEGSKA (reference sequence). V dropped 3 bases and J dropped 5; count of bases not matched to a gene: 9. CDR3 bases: TGCAGTGCTAGTCGCCTAGCGGGGGACTTGACCGGGGAGCTGTTTTTT. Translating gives CSASRLAGDLTGELFF.

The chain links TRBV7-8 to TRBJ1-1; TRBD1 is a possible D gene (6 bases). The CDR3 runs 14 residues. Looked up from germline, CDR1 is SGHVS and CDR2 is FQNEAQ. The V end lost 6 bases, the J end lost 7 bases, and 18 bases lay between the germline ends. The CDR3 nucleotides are TGTGCCAGCAGTGAAGACGGGACACGGGATGAAGCTTTCTTT. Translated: CASSEDGTRDEAFF.

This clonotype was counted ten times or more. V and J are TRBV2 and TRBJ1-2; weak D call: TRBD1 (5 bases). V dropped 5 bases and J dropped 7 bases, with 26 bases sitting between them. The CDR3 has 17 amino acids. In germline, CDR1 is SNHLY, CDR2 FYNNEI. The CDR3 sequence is CASSTNRDDFSASGYTF. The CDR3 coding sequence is TGTGCCAGCAGTACCAACCGGGACGACTTTTCGGCCTCTGGCTACACCTTC.

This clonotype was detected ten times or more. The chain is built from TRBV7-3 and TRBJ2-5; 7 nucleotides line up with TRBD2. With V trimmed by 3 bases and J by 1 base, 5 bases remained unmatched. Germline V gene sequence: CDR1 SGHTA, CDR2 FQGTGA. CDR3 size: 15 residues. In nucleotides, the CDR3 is TGTGCCAGCAGCTTGGGCGGGAGAGGCCAAGAGACCCAGTACTTC. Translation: CASSLGGRGQETQYF.

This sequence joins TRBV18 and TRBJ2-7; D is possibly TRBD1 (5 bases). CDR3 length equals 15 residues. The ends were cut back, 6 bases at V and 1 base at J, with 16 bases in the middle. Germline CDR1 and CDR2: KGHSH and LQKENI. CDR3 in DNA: TGTGCCAGCTCTTCCCCAGGGCGCCTATCCTACGAGCAGTACTTC. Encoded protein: CASSSPGRLSYEQYF.

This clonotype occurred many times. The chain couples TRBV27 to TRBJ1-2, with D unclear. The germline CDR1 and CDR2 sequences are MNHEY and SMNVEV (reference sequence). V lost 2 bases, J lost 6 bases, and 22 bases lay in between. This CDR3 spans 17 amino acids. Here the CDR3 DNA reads TGTGCCAGCAGTTTAACAATTAGGACCCATGATCAGGATGGCTACACCTTC. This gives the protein CASSLTIRTHDQDGYTF.

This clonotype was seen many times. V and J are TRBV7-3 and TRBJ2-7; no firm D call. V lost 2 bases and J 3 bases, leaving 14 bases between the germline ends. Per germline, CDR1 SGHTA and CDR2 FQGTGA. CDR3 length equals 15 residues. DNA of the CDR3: TGTGCCAGCAGCTTATCCGGCGGAAGACTCTACGAGCAGTACTTC. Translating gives CASSLSGGRLYEQYF.

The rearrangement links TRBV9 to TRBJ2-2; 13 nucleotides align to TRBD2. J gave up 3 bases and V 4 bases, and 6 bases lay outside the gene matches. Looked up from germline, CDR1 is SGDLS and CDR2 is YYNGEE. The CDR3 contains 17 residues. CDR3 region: CASSPPTSGRYTGELFF. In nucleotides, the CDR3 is TGTGCCAGCAGCCCCCCGACTAGCGGGAGGTACACCGGGGAGCTGTTTTTT.

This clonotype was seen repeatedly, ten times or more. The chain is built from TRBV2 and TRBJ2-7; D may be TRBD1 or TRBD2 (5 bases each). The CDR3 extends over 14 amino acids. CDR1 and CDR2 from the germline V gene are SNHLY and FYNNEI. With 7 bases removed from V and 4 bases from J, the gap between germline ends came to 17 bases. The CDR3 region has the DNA TGTGCCAGCACCGAGGGGCAGGAGCTTTACGAGCAGTACTTC. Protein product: CASTEGQELYEQYF.

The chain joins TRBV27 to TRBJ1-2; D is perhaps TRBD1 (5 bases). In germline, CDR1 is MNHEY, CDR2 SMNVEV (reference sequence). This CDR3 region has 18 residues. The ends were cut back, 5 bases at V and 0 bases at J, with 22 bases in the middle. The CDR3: CASSAGPLGTPPNYGYTF. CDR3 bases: TGTGCCAGCAGTGCGGGGCCGTTGGGGACTCCCCCTAACTATGGCTACACCTTC.

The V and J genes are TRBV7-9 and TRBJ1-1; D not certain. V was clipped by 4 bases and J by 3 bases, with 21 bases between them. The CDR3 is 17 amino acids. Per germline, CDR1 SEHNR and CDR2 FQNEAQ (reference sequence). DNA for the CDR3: TGTGCCAGCAGCTCCCGAACCGGAGACCCAAGGGACACTGAAGCTTTCTTT. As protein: CASSSRTGDPRDTEAFF.

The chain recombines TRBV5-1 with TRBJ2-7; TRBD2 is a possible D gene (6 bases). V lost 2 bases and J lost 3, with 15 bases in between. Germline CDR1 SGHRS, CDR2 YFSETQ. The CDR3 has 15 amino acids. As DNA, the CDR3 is TGCGCCAGCAGCTTCTTTTCCAAGGGAGGCTACGAGCAGTACTTC. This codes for CASSFFSKGGYEQYF.